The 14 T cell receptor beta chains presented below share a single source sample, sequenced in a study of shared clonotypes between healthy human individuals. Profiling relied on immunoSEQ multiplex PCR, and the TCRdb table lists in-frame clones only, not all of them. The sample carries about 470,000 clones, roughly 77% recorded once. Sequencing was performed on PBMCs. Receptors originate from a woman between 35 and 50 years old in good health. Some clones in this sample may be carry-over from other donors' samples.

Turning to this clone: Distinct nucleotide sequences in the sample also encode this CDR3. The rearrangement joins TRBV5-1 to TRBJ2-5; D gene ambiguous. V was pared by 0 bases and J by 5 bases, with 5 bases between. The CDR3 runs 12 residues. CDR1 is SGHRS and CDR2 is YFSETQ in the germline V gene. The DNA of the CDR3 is TGCGCCAGCAGCTTGGTTGGGGAGACCCAGTACTTC. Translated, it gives CASSLVGETQYF.

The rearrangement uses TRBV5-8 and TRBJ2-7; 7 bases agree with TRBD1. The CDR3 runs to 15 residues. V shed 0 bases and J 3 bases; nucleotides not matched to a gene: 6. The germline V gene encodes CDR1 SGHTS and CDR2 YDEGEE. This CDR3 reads CASSLEAGGIYEQYF. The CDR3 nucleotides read TGTGCCAGCAGCTTGGAGGCAGGGGGAATCTACGAGCAGTACTTC. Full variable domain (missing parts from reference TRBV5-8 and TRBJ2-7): EAGVTQSPTHLIKTRGQQATLRCSPISGHTSVYWYQQALGLGLQFLLWYDEGEERNRGNFPPRFSGRQFPNYSSELNVNALELEDSALYLCASSLEAGGIYEQYFGPGTRLTVT.

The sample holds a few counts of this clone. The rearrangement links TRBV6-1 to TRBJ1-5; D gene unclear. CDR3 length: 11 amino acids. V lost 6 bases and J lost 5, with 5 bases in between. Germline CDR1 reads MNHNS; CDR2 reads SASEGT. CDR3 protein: CASRTDQPQHF. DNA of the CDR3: TGTGCCAGCAGGACGGATCAGCCCCAGCATTTT.

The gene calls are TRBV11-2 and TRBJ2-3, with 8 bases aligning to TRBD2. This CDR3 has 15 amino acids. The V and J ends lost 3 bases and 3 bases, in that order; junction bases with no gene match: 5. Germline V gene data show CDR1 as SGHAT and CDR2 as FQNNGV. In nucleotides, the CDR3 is TGTGCCAGCAGCTTCAACGCGGGAGGTACAGATACGCAGTATTTT. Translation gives CASSFNAGGTDTQYF.

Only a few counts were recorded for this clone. CDR3 DNA: TGTGCCAGCAGCCGCTCACAGGGGGCTCTGAACGAGCAGTACTTC. Translation gives CASSRSQGALNEQYF. The genes are TRBV7-6 and TRBJ2-7, with 9 bases identical to TRBD1. The V and J ends lost 5 bases and 5 bases, in that order; junction bases with no gene match: 10. The CDR3 is made up of 15 amino acids. Per the germline V gene, CDR1 is SGHVS and CDR2 is FNYEAQ.

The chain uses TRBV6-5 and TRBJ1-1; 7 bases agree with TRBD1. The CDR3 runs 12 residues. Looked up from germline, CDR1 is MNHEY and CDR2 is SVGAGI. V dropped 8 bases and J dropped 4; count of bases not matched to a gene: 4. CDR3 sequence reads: CASGYRGTEAFF. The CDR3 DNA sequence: TGTGCCAGCGGGTACAGGGGCACTGAAGCTTTCTTT.

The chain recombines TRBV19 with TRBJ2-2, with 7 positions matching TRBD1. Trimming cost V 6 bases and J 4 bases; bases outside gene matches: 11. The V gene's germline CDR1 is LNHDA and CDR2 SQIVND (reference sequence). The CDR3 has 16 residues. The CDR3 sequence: CASSPLDRKVTGELFF. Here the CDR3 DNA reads TGTGCCAGTAGCCCACTGGACAGGAAAGTCACCGGGGAGCTGTTTTTT.

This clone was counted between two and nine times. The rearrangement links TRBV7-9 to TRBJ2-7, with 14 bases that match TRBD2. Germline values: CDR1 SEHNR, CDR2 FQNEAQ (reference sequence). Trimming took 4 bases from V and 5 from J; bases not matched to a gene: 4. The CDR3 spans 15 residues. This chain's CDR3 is CASSSQGLAGDEQYF. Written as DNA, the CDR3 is TGTGCCAGCAGCTCACAGGGACTAGCGGGAGACGAGCAGTACTTC.

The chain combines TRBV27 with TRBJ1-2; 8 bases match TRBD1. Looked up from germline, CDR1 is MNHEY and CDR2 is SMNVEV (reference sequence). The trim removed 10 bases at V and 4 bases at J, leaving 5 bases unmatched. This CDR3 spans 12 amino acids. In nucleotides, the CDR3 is TGTGCCACCTACAGGGGGTCCTATGGCTACACCTTC. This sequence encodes CATYRGSYGYTF.

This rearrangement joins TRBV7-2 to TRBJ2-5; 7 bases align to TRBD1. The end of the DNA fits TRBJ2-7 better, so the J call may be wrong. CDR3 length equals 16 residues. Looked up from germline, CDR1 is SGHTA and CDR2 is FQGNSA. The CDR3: CASSLPRDSRAYEQYF. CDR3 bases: TGTGCCAGCAGCTTACCACGGGACAGCAGGGCCTACGAGCAGTACTTC.

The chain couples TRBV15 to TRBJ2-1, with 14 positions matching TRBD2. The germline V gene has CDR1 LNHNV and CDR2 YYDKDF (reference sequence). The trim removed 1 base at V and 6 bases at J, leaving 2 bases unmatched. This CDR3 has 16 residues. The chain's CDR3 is CATSRGLAGGSNEQFF. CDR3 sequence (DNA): TGTGCCACCAGCAGAGGACTAGCGGGAGGGAGCAATGAGCAGTTCTTC. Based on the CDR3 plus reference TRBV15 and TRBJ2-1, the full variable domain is DAMVIQNPRYQVTQFGKPVTLSCSQTLNHNVMYWYQQKSSQAPKLLFHYYDKDFNNEADTPDNFQSRRPNTSFCFLDIRSPGLGDTAMYLCATSRGLAGGSNEQFFGPGTRLTVL.

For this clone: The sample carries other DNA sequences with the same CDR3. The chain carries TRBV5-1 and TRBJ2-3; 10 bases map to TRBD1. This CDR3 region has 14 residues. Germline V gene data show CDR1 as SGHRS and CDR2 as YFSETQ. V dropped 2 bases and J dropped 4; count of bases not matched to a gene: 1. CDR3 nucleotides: TGCGCCAGCAGCTTAGGACAGGGGGCAGATACGCAGTATTTT. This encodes CASSLGQGADTQYF.

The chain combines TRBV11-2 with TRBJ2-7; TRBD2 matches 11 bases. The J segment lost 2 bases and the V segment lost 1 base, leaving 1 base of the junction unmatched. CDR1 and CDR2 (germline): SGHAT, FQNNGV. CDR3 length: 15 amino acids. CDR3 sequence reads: CASSLVAGGTYEQYF. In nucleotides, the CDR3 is TGTGCCAGCAGCTTAGTAGCGGGAGGGACCTACGAGCAGTACTTC.

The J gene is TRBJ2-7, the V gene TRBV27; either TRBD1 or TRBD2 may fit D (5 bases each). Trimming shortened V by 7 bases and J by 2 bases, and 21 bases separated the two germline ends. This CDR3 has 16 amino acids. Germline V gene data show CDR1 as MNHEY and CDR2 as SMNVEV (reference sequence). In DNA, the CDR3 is TGTGCCAGCAATAGTAGGGTGGGGGTGTTCCCCTACGAGCAGTACTTC. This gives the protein CASNSRVGVFPYEQYF.